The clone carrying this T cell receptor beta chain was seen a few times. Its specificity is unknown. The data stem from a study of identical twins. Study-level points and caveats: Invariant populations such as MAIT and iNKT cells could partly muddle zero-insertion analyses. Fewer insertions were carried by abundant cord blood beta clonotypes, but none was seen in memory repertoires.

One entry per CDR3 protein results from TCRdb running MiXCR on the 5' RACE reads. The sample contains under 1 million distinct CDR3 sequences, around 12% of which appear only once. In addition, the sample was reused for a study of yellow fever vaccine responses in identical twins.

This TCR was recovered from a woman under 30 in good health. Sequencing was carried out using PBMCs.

The CDR3 loop reads CASRVSGSQETQYF. CDR3 bases: TGTGCCAGCAGAGTTAGCGGGAGCCAAGAGACCCAGTACTTC. The chain recombines TRBV27 with TRBJ2-5; 9 nucleotides align to TRBD2. The CDR3 contains 14 residues. Per germline, CDR1 MNHEY and CDR2 SMNVEV (reference sequence). V lost 6 bases, J lost 1 base, and 3 bases stayed unmatched.